The rows below give T cell receptor beta chains drawn from one sample of a study of radiotherapy plus CTLA-4 blockade in lung cancer. Here immunoSEQ multiplex PCR was the method, and the copy in TCRdb shows in-frame clones only, minus some. The sample consists of about 80,000 clones, roughly 86% of them appearing once. Specimen: peripheral blood, collected from a patient treated with radiotherapy plus ipilimumab. Receptors originate from a human donor with non-small cell lung cancer who had stable disease on radiotherapy plus ipilimumab. CDR3s include the opening cysteine and the closing phenylalanine or tryptophan. A D gene is named only where the DNA matches it firmly. Part of the rows lack a size; the others show once, few, many or a class for expanded clones.

d_call	j_call	v_call	clone_size	cdr3_aa	cdr3_nt
.	TRBJ2-1	TRBV27	once	CASSLNYGEQFF	TGTGCCAGCAGTTTAAACTACGGTGAGCAGTTCTTC
.	TRBJ1-2	TRBV19	few	CASSPGENYGYTF	TGTGCCAGTAGTCCGGGGGAAAACTATGGCTACACCTTC
TRBD1	TRBJ1-6	TRBV7-9	.	CASSLQGARSPLHF	TGTGCCAGCAGCTTACAGGGGGCCCGATCACCCCTCCACTTT
TRBD2	TRBJ2-7	TRBV28	.	CASSLVAGASYEQYF	TGTGCCAGCAGTTTAGTAGCGGGGGCTTCCTACGAGCAGTACTTC
.	TRBJ2-1	TRBV7-3	.	CASSLSNNEQFF	TGTGCCAGCAGCTTAAGTAACAATGAGCAGTTCTTC
TRBD2	TRBJ2-7	TRBV2	.	CASLTSRYEQYF	TGTGCCAGCCTGACTAGCCGTTACGAGCAGTACTTC
.	TRBJ2-6	TRBV7-2	.	CASSRWDNPGANVLTF	TGTGCCAGCAGCAGATGGGACAACCCTGGGGCCAACGTCCTGACTTTC
.	TRBJ2-2	TRBV14	.	CASSQAGEVGELFF	TGTGCCAGCAGCCAAGCAGGGGAGGTCGGGGAGCTGTTTTTT
.	TRBJ1-1	TRBV5-1	.	CASSLDGQANTEAFF	TGCGCCAGCAGCTTGGACGGACAAGCGAACACTGAAGCTTTCTTT
.	TRBJ2-5	TRBV11-2	.	CASAPGLQETQYF	TGTGCCAGCGCACCGGGCCTCCAAGAGACCCAGTACTTC
.	TRBJ1-1	TRBV2	.	CASSRNVGTEAFF	TGTGCCAGCAGCAGAAACGTAGGGACTGAAGCTTTCTTT
.	TRBJ1-1	TRBV18	.	CASSPRISDTEAFF	TGTGCCAGCTCACCACGTATATCCGACACTGAAGCTTTCTTT
.	TRBJ2-2	TRBV5-1	.	CASSADSSTGELFF	TGCGCCAGCAGCGCGGACAGCTCCACCGGGGAGCTGTTTTTT
.	TRBJ1-2	TRBV6-1	few	CASSLGLTNYGYTF	TGTGCCAGCAGTTTAGGATTAACTAACTATGGCTACACCTTC
.	TRBJ2-5	TRBV2	.	CASNGGGAVETQYF	TGTGCCAGCAACGGCGGGGGCGCGGTGGAGACCCAGTACTTC
.	TRBJ1-6	TRBV7-9	.	CASSSRTLDSPLHF	TGTGCCAGCAGCTCTAGGACGCTGGATTCACCCCTCCACTTT
TRBD1	TRBJ2-7	TRBV19	.	CASRADRVSHEQYF	TGTGCCAGTAGGGCGGACAGGGTATCCCACGAGCAGTACTTC
.	TRBJ2-1	TRBV7-8	.	CASSLAGLAGQFF	TGTGCCAGCAGCTTAGCGGGGCTAGCCGGGCAGTTCTTC
.	TRBJ2-7	TRBV20-1	.	CSAKDHHEQYF	TGCAGTGCCAAGGACCATCACGAGCAGTACTTC
.	TRBJ1-5	TRBV19	.	CASSGGTHNQPQHF	TGTGCCAGTAGCGGCGGGACACACAATCAGCCCCAGCATTTT
TRBD2	TRBJ2-5	TRBV6-1	.	CASRKDAGGAETQYF	TGTGCCAGCAGAAAAGACGCGGGGGGGGCTGAGACCCAGTACTTC
.	TRBJ1-5	TRBV4-2	medium-sized	CASSQAQGNSNQPQHF	TGTGCCAGCAGCCAAGCTCAGGGTAATAGCAATCAGCCCCAGCATTTT
.	TRBJ1-5	TRBV23-1	few	CASSPPGQAVSNQPQHF	TGCGCCAGCAGTCCACCGGGTCAGGCGGTTAGCAATCAGCCCCAGCATTTT
.	TRBJ2-4	TRBV30	.	CACEQKGLAKNIQYF	TGTGCCTGCGAACAGAAAGGATTAGCCAAAAACATTCAGTACTTC
.	TRBJ1-5	TRBV6-1	.	CAVRADQPQHF	TGTGCTGTCAGGGCGGATCAGCCCCAGCATTTT
TRBD1	TRBJ1-2	TRBV6-1	.	CASSEQGAPRDGYTF	TGTGCCAGCAGTGAACAGGGGGCCCCGCGGGATGGCTACACCTTC
TRBD1	TRBJ1-4	TRBV6-1	.	CASRGQDRTNEKLFF	TGTGCCAGCAGGGGACAGGACCGCACTAATGAAAAACTGTTTTTT
TRBD1	TRBJ2-7	TRBV27	.	CASRRAGDSIYEQYF	TGTGCCAGCAGGAGGGCTGGGGACAGCATTTACGAGCAGTACTTC
.	TRBJ2-7	TRBV7-9	.	CASSFGGEQYF	TGTGCCAGCAGCTTCGGTGGCGAGCAGTACTTC
.	TRBJ1-4	TRBV11-2	.	CASSLVGVEKLFF	TGTGCCAGCAGCTTAGTAGGGGTTGAAAAACTGTTTTTT
.	TRBJ1-2	TRBV7-2	.	CASSLTQKGGAGYTF	TGTGCCAGCAGCCTAACCCAAAAGGGGGGGGCCGGCTACACCTTC
TRBD1	TRBJ1-5	TRBV18	.	CASSPNRGYNQPQHF	TGTGCCAGCTCACCAAACAGGGGCTACAATCAGCCCCAGCATTTT
.	TRBJ1-3	TRBV5-4	.	CATAAGHSGNTIYF	TGTGCAACGGCGGCAGGCCACTCTGGAAACACCATATATTTT
.	TRBJ2-7	TRBV5-1	.	CASTETVGSYEQYF	TGCGCCAGCACTGAGACAGTTGGCTCCTACGAGCAGTACTTC
.	TRBJ2-1	TRBV7-2	.	CASSLVGTGNNEQFF	TGTGCCAGCAGCTTAGTAGGGACTGGAAATAATGAGCAGTTCTTC
TRBD2	TRBJ2-7	TRBV19	.	CASRSGLAGPYEQYF	TGTGCCAGTAGATCGGGACTAGCGGGGCCTTACGAGCAGTACTTC
.	TRBJ1-4	TRBV10-1	.	CASNEALNEKLFF	TGCGCCAGCAACGAGGCCCTTAATGAAAAACTGTTTTTT
.	TRBJ1-2	TRBV27	.	CASSLFRGDYGYTF	TGTGCCAGCAGTTTATTCAGGGGTGACTATGGCTACACCTTC
TRBD1	TRBJ1-6	TRBV7-9	.	CASSLQGEGSPLHF	TGTGCCAGCAGCTTGCAGGGGGAAGGTTCACCCCTCCACTTT
.	TRBJ2-1	TRBV11-2	.	CASSLRDDYYNEQFF	TGTGCCAGCAGCCTTAGGGATGATTACTACAATGAGCAGTTCTTC
.	TRBJ2-3	TRBV5-1	.	CASSLDGTDTQYF	TGCGCCAGCAGCTTGGATGGCACAGATACGCAGTATTTT
.	TRBJ1-2	TRBV6-5	.	CASSSGDEYYGYTF	TGTGCCAGCAGCTCCGGGGACGAATACTATGGCTACACCTTC
.	TRBJ1-1	TRBV18	.	CASSPEGGVVEAFF	TGTGCCAGCTCACCGGAGGGGGGGGTCGTGGAAGCTTTCTTT
TRBD1	TRBJ2-3	TRBV30	.	CAWDRGSRDTQYF	TGTGCCTGGGACAGGGGAAGTAGAGATACGCAGTATTTT
.	TRBJ2-1	TRBV18	.	CASSLGASSYNEQFF	TGTGCCAGCTCCCTAGGAGCCAGCTCCTACAATGAGCAGTTCTTC
.	TRBJ2-7	TRBV28	once	CASSPKYEQYF	TGTGCCAGCAGTCCAAAGTACGAGCAGTACTTC
TRBD1	TRBJ1-4	TRBV30	.	CAWRTDGTGSEKLFF	TGTGCCTGGAGAACCGACGGGACAGGAAGTGAAAAACTGTTTTTT
.	TRBJ2-1	TRBV21-1	once	CASSQERQDFKVQFF	TGTGCCAGCAGCCAAGAGCGACAGGACTTCAAGGTGCAGTTCTTC
.	TRBJ1-5	TRBV11-2	.	CASSPGTNSNQPQHF	TGTGCCAGCAGCCCCGGGACTAATAGCAATCAGCCCCAGCATTTT
TRBD1	TRBJ2-5	TRBV6-6	.	CASSYGTGAETQYF	TGTGCCAGCAGTTACGGGACAGGGGCCGAGACCCAGTACTTC
TRBD1	TRBJ2-5	TRBV5-1	.	CASSLVRGQETQYF	TGCGCCAGCAGCTTGGTCAGGGGGCAGGAGACCCAGTACTTC
.	TRBJ1-5	TRBV23-1	.	CASSPTGREQSQPQHF	TGCGCCAGCAGTCCCACTGGCAGGGAGCAGAGTCAGCCCCAGCATTTT
.	TRBJ2-5	TRBV5-6	.	CASSLVTEETQYF	TGTGCCAGCAGCTTGGTGACAGAAGAGACCCAGTACTTC
.	TRBJ2-7	TRBV28	.	CASSPHTSTYEQYF	TGTGCCAGCAGTCCTCATACTTCGACCTACGAGCAGTACTTC
.	TRBJ2-3	TRBV6-1	.	CASSDLASDTQYF	TGTGCCAGCAGTGACCTAGCATCGGATACGCAGTATTTT
TRBD1	TRBJ2-7	TRBV7-9	once	CASSLGTGVFYEQYF	TGTGCCAGCAGCTTAGGGACAGGGGTATTCTACGAGCAGTACTTC
TRBD2	TRBJ2-1	TRBV2	.	CASSLVTSGVYNEQFF	TGTGCCAGCAGTCTAGTGACTAGCGGAGTCTACAATGAGCAGTTCTTC
.	TRBJ1-1	TRBV15	.	CATSPGRVGNTEAFF	TGTGCCACCAGCCCCGGCAGGGTGGGAAACACTGAAGCTTTCTTT